This entry features one T cell receptor (beta chain) sequence. The sample comes from a study of PD-L1 blockade in urothelial cancer. The CDR3 spans 11 residues. Trimming removed 6 bases at V and 2 bases at J, with 7 bases between. Germline V gene data show CDR1 as DFQATT and CDR2 as SNEGSKA (reference sequence). This sample's time point: pretreatment peripheral blood. Profiled with immunoSEQ multiplex PCR; TCRdb holds only in-frame clones, not every one. Here the sample spans 80,000 to 90,000 clones, more than 75% being singletons. The sequenced sample was PBMCs, obtained around atezolizumab (anti-PD-L1) treatment. The TCR originated in a man aged 55 to 70 with urothelial cancer. The rearrangement links TRBV20-1 to TRBJ2-5, with D maybe TRBD2 (6 bases). As DNA, the CDR3 is TGCAGTGCGGGGGGACAAGAGACCCAGTACTTC. Translating it yields CSAGGQETQYF.